The 23 T cell receptor beta chains below were found in one sample sequenced in a study of identifying expanded T cells in peripheral blood. Libraries were prepared by immunoSEQ multiplex PCR; TCRdb keeps only in-frame clonotypes and omits some of them. Altogether some 95,000 clones are present, roughly 86% being singletons, with the ten largest covering approximately 5.2%. The sequenced material came from blood. The receptor set was obtained from a person aged 18 to 75 in good health.

The J gene is TRBJ2-7, the V gene TRBV7-6; D perhaps matches TRBD1 (6 bases). Deletions cut 4 bases from V and 8 bases from J, with 12 bases between. The CDR3 is 12 amino acids. Germline values: CDR1 SGHVS, CDR2 FNYEAQ. The CDR3 DNA sequence: TGTGCCAGCAGCTCCACAGGGCCACAGCAGTACTTC. The encoded protein is CASSSTGPQQYF.

This clone was counted a single time. The rearrangement uses TRBV7-3 and TRBJ2-3; D uncertain. The V gene lost 3 bases and the J gene lost 1 base, with 2 bases spanning the gap. The CDR3 length is 12 residues. Germline V lookup: CDR1 SGHTA, CDR2 FQGTGA. CDR3 in DNA: TGTGCCAGCAGCTTGGGCACAGATACGCAGTATTTT. This sequence encodes CASSLGTDTQYF.

The gene calls are TRBV30 and TRBJ1-4, with D possibly TRBD1 on 5 matching bases. Looked up from germline, CDR1 is GTSNPN and CDR2 is SVGIG (reference sequence). This CDR3 region has 15 residues. The V gene lost 2 bases and the J gene lost 1 base, with 11 bases spanning the gap. CDR3 loop: CAWSPLGGTNEKLFF. The CDR3 DNA sequence: TGTGCCTGGAGTCCTTTGGGGGGAACTAATGAAAAACTGTTTTTT.

J is TRBJ2-1 and V is TRBV5-1, with 7 bases fitting TRBD2. Trimming took 4 bases from V and 3 from J; bases not matched to a gene: 16. CDR1 SGHRS and CDR2 YFSETQ come from the germline V gene. The CDR3 spans 18 residues. In DNA, the CDR3 is TGCGCCAGCAGCCGAACAAAAGGGCTAGCGGAGAGCTACAATGAGCAGTTCTTC. Protein: CASSRTKGLAESYNEQFF.

The J gene is TRBJ1-2, the V gene TRBV2, with D tentatively TRBD1 (5 bases). With 4 bases removed from V and 5 bases from J, the gap between germline ends came to 14 bases. CDR3 length equals 14 residues. Per germline, CDR1 SNHLY and CDR2 FYNNEI. For the CDR3, the DNA is TGTGCCAGCAGTGCGGGCAGGGAGCTTTATGGCTACACCTTC. It encodes CASSAGRELYGYTF.

The V and J genes are TRBV5-4 and TRBJ2-7; 10 bases are shared with TRBD1. CDR3 length equals 15 residues. Germline V CDR1 and CDR2: SGHNT, YYREEE (reference sequence). The ends lost 4 bases at V and 5 bases at J; junction bases unmatched: 9. The CDR3 loop is CASSPGQGRADEQYF. The DNA of the CDR3 is TGTGCCAGCAGCCCGGGACAGGGGCGGGCTGACGAGCAGTACTTC.

CDR3 protein: CASSLGANYGYTF. CDR3 nucleotides: TGTGCCAGCTCACTTGGAGCTAACTATGGCTACACCTTC. This chain links TRBV18 with TRBJ1-2; the D is unclear. Germline assignment: CDR1 KGHSH and CDR2 LQKENI. The V and J ends lost 4 bases and 0 bases respectively, with 6 bases between them. The CDR3 is 13 residues long. Combining the CDR3 with reference TRBV18 and TRBJ1-2 gives the whole variable domain NAGVMQNPRHLVRRRGQEARLRCSPMKGHSHVYWYRQLPEEGLKFMVYLQKENIIDESGMPKERFSAEFPKEGPSILRIQQVVRGDSAAYFCASSLGANYGYTFGSGTRLTVV.

V gene TRBV15 combines with J gene TRBJ1-4, with D possibly being TRBD1 (6 bases). CDR3 length: 17 residues. Germline V lookup: CDR1 LNHNV, CDR2 YYDKDF (reference sequence). Trimming took off 0 bases at V and 8 bases at J, with 19 bases between the two ends. This chain's CDR3 is CATSRDTGGGRVEKLFF. In DNA form, the CDR3 reads TGTGCCACCAGCAGAGATACGGGTGGGGGGCGCGTCGAAAAACTGTTTTTT.

V usage is TRBV7-2 and J usage is TRBJ1-3; D ambiguous. The CDR3 runs 15 residues. The V end was cut by 2 bases, the J end by 6 bases, with 14 bases between. Per germline, CDR1 SGHTA and CDR2 FQGNSA. CDR3 amino acids: CASSLSRPRENTIYF. The CDR3 DNA sequence: TGTGCCAGCAGCTTAAGCAGGCCACGGGAAAACACCATATATTTT. Complete variable domain (other parts from reference TRBV7-2 and TRBJ1-3): GAGVSQSPSNKVTEKGKDVELRCDPISGHTALYWYRQSLGQGLEFLIYFQGNSAPDKSGLPSDRFSAERTGGSVSTLTIQRTQQEDSAVYLCASSLSRPRENTIYFGEGSWLTVV.

Sample share makes this clone medium-sized. The chain joins TRBV2 to TRBJ2-1; possibly TRBD1 for D (5 bases). The V gene lost 5 bases and the J gene lost 2 bases, with 19 bases spanning the gap. Germline loops: CDR1 SNHLY, CDR2 FYNNEI. This CDR3 is 17 amino acids long. The DNA for the CDR3 is TGTGCCAGCAGTCCAGGGCAGTCCGCTCAAGCCTACAATGAGCAGTTCTTC. Its translation: CASSPGQSAQAYNEQFF.

In its sample, this clone was seen once. The chain joins TRBV7-9 to TRBJ1-2; 10 bases are a match to TRBD1. This CDR3 is built from 15 residues. Germline CDR1 and CDR2: SEHNR and FQNEAQ (reference sequence). Germline trimming cut 5 bases from V and 5 bases from J; bases unmatched to any gene: 8. The CDR3: CASSARTGGEYGYTF. The CDR3, as DNA: TGTGCCAGCAGCGCGCGGACAGGGGGGGAGTATGGCTACACCTTC.

This chain connects TRBV28 to TRBJ1-4; TRBD1 might be the D (5 bases). Trimming removed 5 bases at V and 5 bases at J, with 21 bases between. The germline V gene encodes CDR1 MDHEN and CDR2 SYDVKM. The CDR3 covers 17 residues. The CDR3 here is CASSLQRLQVSNEKLFF. Written as DNA, the CDR3 is TGTGCCAGCAGTCTACAACGATTACAGGTTTCCAATGAAAAACTGTTTTTT.

The chain recombines TRBV18 with TRBJ1-2; the D is unclear. The length of the CDR3 is 13 residues. Germline V gene data show CDR1 as KGHSH and CDR2 as LQKENI. The V and J ends lost 3 bases and 8 bases respectively, with 13 bases between them. For the CDR3, the DNA is TGTGCCAGCTCACCCCGCGAGTGGGAGGGCTACACCTTC. The encoded protein is CASSPREWEGYTF.

This clone was seen once. The genes are TRBV25-1 and TRBJ1-1, with 8 bases identical to TRBD1. Trimming took 7 bases from V and 6 from J; bases not matched to a gene: 4. Germline-derived CDR1 and CDR2 are MGHDK and SYGVNS. The CDR3 runs 12 residues. The CDR3 nucleotides read TGTGCCAGCACCGCAGGGGGCCCTGAAGCTTTCTTT. It is translated as CASTAGGPEAFF.

DNA for the CDR3: TGTGCCAGCAGCTTGGCTGGGAATGAAAAACTGTTTTTT. Amino acids: CASSLAGNEKLFF. This chain uses TRBV5-6 with TRBJ1-4; D not resolved. This CDR3 spans 13 amino acids. CDR1 is SGHDT and CDR2 is YYEEEE in the germline V gene. The V end was cut by 0 bases, the J end by 5 bases, with 5 bases between.

The chain employs TRBV30 and TRBJ1-5; no definite D call. Germline V gene sequence: CDR1 GTSNPN, CDR2 SVGIG (reference sequence). The CDR3 sequence is 16 residues long. V gave up 0 bases and J gave up 3 bases, with 15 bases separating them. The CDR3 is CAWSVRGQANNQPQHF. The DNA of the CDR3 is TGTGCCTGGAGTGTACGAGGGCAGGCCAACAATCAGCCCCAGCATTTT.

The chain has TRBV5-4 and TRBJ2-3, with TRBD2 identical over 13 bases. The V gene's germline CDR1 is SGHNT and CDR2 YYREEE (reference sequence). V shed 4 bases and J 4 bases; nucleotides not matched to a gene: 9. The CDR3 is 17 residues long. CDR3 region: CASSHGLAGVGADTQYF. CDR3 sequence (DNA): TGTGCCAGCAGCCACGGACTAGCGGGAGTAGGCGCAGATACGCAGTATTTT.

The V call is TRBV10-1, the J call TRBJ2-5; 7 bases match TRBD2. This CDR3 contains 14 residues. V shed 10 bases and J 4 bases; nucleotides not matched to a gene: 12. Per the germline V gene, CDR1 is WNHNN and CDR2 is SYGVQD (reference sequence). Here the CDR3 reads CATKGLPTGETQYF. The CDR3 DNA follows: TGCGCCACGAAGGGACTACCCACCGGAGAGACCCAGTACTTC.

The chain joins TRBV2 to TRBJ1-3; tentatively, D is TRBD1 (5 bases). Trimming removed 6 bases from V and 4 bases from J, with 16 bases in between. This CDR3 is built from 15 residues. From germline, CDR1 is SNHLY and CDR2 FYNNEI. Here the CDR3 reads CASSAGTPSGNTIYF. CDR3 bases: TGTGCCAGCAGCGCCGGGACCCCGAGCGGAAACACCATATATTTT.

The chain has TRBV9 and TRBJ2-1; 10 nucleotides line up with TRBD2. Germline CDR1 is SGDLS and CDR2 is YYNGEE. With V trimmed by 0 bases and J by 10 bases, 10 bases remained unmatched. The CDR3 has 16 residues. CDR3 amino acids: CASSVASSGRTSEQFF. CDR3 in DNA: TGTGCCAGCAGCGTAGCTAGTAGCGGGAGGACGTCCGAGCAGTTCTTC.

This CDR3 reads CASSLQGRRYEQYF. CDR3 sequence (DNA): TGTGCCAGCAGCCTACAGGGGAGGAGGTATGAGCAGTACTTC. The chain links TRBV14 to TRBJ2-7, with D possibly TRBD1 on 7 matching bases. This CDR3 has 14 amino acids. Germline V gene lookup returns CDR1 SGHDN and CDR2 FVKESK. Trimming left V 4 bases short and J 7 bases short, with 17 bases between.

The genes are TRBV19 and TRBJ1-2; D is undetermined. Deletions cut 3 bases from V and 8 bases from J, with 16 bases between. The germline V gene encodes CDR1 LNHDA and CDR2 SQIVND (reference sequence). This CDR3 has 14 amino acids. The CDR3 loop is CASSIGLQSGGYTF. CDR3 in DNA: TGTGCCAGTAGTATCGGTCTACAGTCAGGCGGCTACACCTTC.

This chain links TRBV28 with TRBJ2-7; 7 bases are shared with TRBD2. V was clipped by 5 bases and J by 1 base; unmatched bases: 11. Germline loops: CDR1 MDHEN, CDR2 SYDVKM. CDR3 length: 16 residues. CDR3 residues: CASSPFRASGSYEQYF. Here the CDR3 DNA reads TGTGCCAGCAGTCCCTTTCGCGCTAGCGGATCCTACGAGCAGTACTTC.